The next 4 T cell receptor beta chains were all read from a single sample in a study of T cells in Graves' hyperthyroidism and ophthalmopathy. What was amplified from RNA transcripts were TCR beta CDR3 regions. When the TCR CDR3 underwent first-round RT-PCR, the HTBI primer set was used. TCRdb re-analysed the multiplex PCR reads in MiXCR, keeping a single row per CDR3 protein. The table has approximately 630,000 distinct CDR3 sequences, around 16% seen once; the top ten hold 3.5% to 4%. Sequencing used blood. The source is a woman in her twenties or thirties with Graves' hyperthyroidism.

This clonotype was picked up many times. J is TRBJ2-5 and V is TRBV7-9; D may be TRBD1 (6 bases). This CDR3 is 14 amino acids long. Germline values: CDR1 SEHNR, CDR2 FQNEAQ (reference sequence). Trimming took 1 base from V and 2 from J, leaving 8 bases between them. The CDR3 loop reads CASSLGDTQETQYF. DNA of the CDR3: TGTGCCAGCAGCTTAGGGGACACACAAGAGACCCAGTACTTC. Complete variable domain (other parts from reference TRBV7-9 and TRBJ2-5): DTGVSQNPRHKITKRGQNVTFRCDPISEHNRLYWYRQTLGQGPEFLTYFQNEAQLEKSRLLSDRFSAERPKGSFSTLEIQRTEQGDSAMYLCASSLGDTQETQYFGPGTRLLVL.

Only a few counts were recorded for this clonotype. V usage is TRBV15 and J usage is TRBJ2-2; 7 bases are a match to TRBD2. J gave up 2 bases and V 1 base, and 13 bases lay outside the gene matches. The CDR3 has 19 residues. The germline V gene encodes CDR1 LNHNV and CDR2 YYDKDF (reference sequence). The CDR3 region is CATSRAGGEGGINTGELFF. The CDR3, as DNA: TGTGCCACCAGCAGAGCTGGGGGGGAGGGTGGGATTAACACCGGGGAGCTGTTTTTT.

The chain employs TRBV7-2 and TRBJ2-3; 10 nucleotides line up with TRBD2. Trimming removed 6 bases from V and 5 bases from J; junction bases left unmatched: 8. Germline CDR1 reads SGHTA; CDR2 reads FQGNSA. This CDR3 comprises 15 residues. The CDR3 here is CASRPGTSVLDTQYF. CDR3 DNA: TGTGCCAGCAGACCTGGGACTAGCGTTTTAGATACGCAGTATTTT.

This clonotype was seen only a few times. The V call is TRBV9, the J call TRBJ2-3, with 7 bases identical to TRBD2. After removal of 0 bases from V and 6 bases from J, the junction contained 7 bases not matched to a gene. The germline V gene has CDR1 SGDLS and CDR2 YYNGEE. The CDR3 is 15 amino acids. The chain's CDR3 is CASSVGTGGGDTQYF. The CDR3 DNA reads as TGTGCCAGCAGCGTAGGGACGGGAGGAGGGGATACGCAGTATTTT.